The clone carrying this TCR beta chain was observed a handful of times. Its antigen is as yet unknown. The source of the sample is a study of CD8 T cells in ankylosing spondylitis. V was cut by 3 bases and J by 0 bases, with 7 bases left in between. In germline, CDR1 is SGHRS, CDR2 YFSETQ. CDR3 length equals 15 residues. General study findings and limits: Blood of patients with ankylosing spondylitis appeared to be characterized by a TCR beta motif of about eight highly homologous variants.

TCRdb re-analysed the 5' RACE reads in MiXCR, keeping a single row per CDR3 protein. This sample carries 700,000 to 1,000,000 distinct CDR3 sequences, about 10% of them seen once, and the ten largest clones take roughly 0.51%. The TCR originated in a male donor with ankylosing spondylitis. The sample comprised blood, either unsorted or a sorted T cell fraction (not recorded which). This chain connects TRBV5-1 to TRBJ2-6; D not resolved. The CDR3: CASSSDYSGANVLTF. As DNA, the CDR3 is TGCGCCAGCAGCTCTGATTACTCTGGGGCCAACGTCCTGACTTTC.